Each of the 20 T cell receptor beta chains below was sequenced from the same sample in a study of blood T cell repertoires in COVID-19. Data came from immunoSEQ multiplex PCR; TCRdb stores just in-frame clones and leaves some out. The sample holds roughly 240,000 clones, about four fifths seen once. The sequenced sample was peripheral blood. All receptors derive from a woman in her sixties or seventies with acute or convalescent COVID-19.

The chain recombines TRBV12-3 or TRBV12-4 with TRBJ1-5; D remains unclear. Deletions cut 10 bases from V and 1 base from J, with 8 bases between. This CDR3 contains 12 residues. The CDR3 sequence: CATGKSNQPQHF. The CDR3 nucleotides read TGTGCCACCGGGAAGAGCAATCAGCCCCAGCATTTT.

This clone was detected once. The chain carries TRBV6-5 and TRBJ2-7, with 11 bases that match TRBD2. J gave up 4 bases and V 7 bases, and 6 bases lay outside the gene matches. This CDR3 is 14 amino acids long. Germline CDR1 reads MNHEY; CDR2 reads SVGAGI. This CDR3 reads CASKPGLAAYEQYF. The DNA for the CDR3 is TGTGCCAGCAAACCGGGACTAGCGGCGTACGAGCAGTACTTC.

This clone occurred once. The chain recombines TRBV6-1 with TRBJ1-6; TRBD1 aligns across 8 bases. V gave up 5 bases and J gave up 15 bases; unmatched junction bases: 6. CDR3 size: 12 residues. Germline CDR1 and CDR2: MNHNS and SASEGT. CDR3 coding DNA: TGTGCCAGCAGTTTGGGACAGGTCAACCTCCACTTT. Translation: CASSLGQVNLHF.

The chain links TRBV19 to TRBJ1-5, with unresolved D. V was clipped by 6 bases and J by 1 base, with 13 bases between them. The length of the CDR3 is 15 residues. Germline lookup yields CDR1 LNHDA and CDR2 SQIVND (reference sequence). CDR3 residues: CASSQGSVSNQPQHF. For the CDR3, the DNA is TGTGCCAGTAGCCAAGGGAGCGTGAGCAATCAGCCCCAGCATTTT.

The chain has TRBV6-2 or TRBV6-3 and TRBJ2-3; D remains unclear. With 0 bases removed from V and 4 bases from J, the gap between germline ends came to 11 bases. In germline, CDR1 is MNHEY, CDR2 SVGEGT. The CDR3 has 15 residues. The CDR3 region is CASSYSKSSPDTQYF. CDR3 coding DNA: TGTGCCAGCAGTTACTCGAAATCTAGTCCAGATACGCAGTATTTT.

The chain employs TRBV5-6 and TRBJ2-5, with 7 bases lining up with TRBD1. V gave up 7 bases and J gave up 3 bases; unmatched junction bases: 6. CDR1 and CDR2 (germline): SGHDT, YYEEEE. The CDR3 runs 13 residues. Written as DNA, the CDR3 is TGTGCCAGCCACTATACAGGGGAAGAGACCCAGTACTTC. Its translation is CASHYTGEETQYF.

This chain links TRBV7-2 with TRBJ2-1, with 8 bases identical to TRBD2. Trimming cost V 0 bases and J 3 bases; bases outside gene matches: 1. Germline assignment: CDR1 SGHTA and CDR2 FQGNSA. The CDR3 runs to 15 residues. The CDR3: CASSLASGGYNEQFF. The CDR3 nucleotides are TGTGCCAGCAGCTTAGCCAGCGGGGGCTACAATGAGCAGTTCTTC.

V and J are TRBV7-2 and TRBJ1-2; possible D gene TRBD1, 6 bases. This CDR3 has 16 residues. Looked up from germline, CDR1 is SGHTA and CDR2 is FQGNSA. The ends were cut back, 5 bases at V and 7 bases at J, with 23 bases in the middle. This chain's CDR3 is CASSRGHIINGGGYTF. The CDR3 nucleotides are TGTGCCAGCAGCCGGGGACACATCATAAACGGTGGTGGCTACACCTTC.

The rearrangement links TRBV7-8 to TRBJ2-7; D remains unclear. The germline V gene has CDR1 SGHVS and CDR2 FQNEAQ. The CDR3 is 13 amino acids. Trimming stripped 1 base from V and 6 bases from J, with 10 bases between. In DNA form, the CDR3 reads TGTGCCAGCAGCTTAGATCAAGTCAGCGAGCAGTACTTC. Amino acid sequence: CASSLDQVSEQYF.

The CDR3 sequence is CASSLVRGGSYNEQFF. DNA of the CDR3: TGTGCCAGCAGCTTGGTGAGAGGGGGCTCCTACAATGAGCAGTTCTTC. The chain combines TRBV5-4 with TRBJ2-1; TRBD1 is a possible D gene (6 bases). The V gene lost 0 bases and the J gene lost 0 bases, with 10 bases spanning the gap. Looked up from germline, CDR1 is SGHNT and CDR2 is YYREEE (reference sequence). This CDR3 comprises 16 residues.

V is TRBV4-1 and J is TRBJ2-1; TRBD2 matches at 13 bases. Trimming took 4 bases from V and 4 from J; bases not matched to a gene: 4. The length of the CDR3 is 16 residues. Germline V CDR1 and CDR2: MGHRA, YSYEKL. CDR3: CASSPTTSGGYNEQFF. CDR3 sequence (DNA): TGCGCCAGCAGCCCTACGACTAGCGGGGGGTACAATGAGCAGTTCTTC.

This chain joins TRBV5-1 and TRBJ2-3, with 8 bases that match TRBD2. The V gene end was trimmed by 1 base and the J gene end by 4 bases; junction bases not matched to a gene: 2. Per the germline V gene, CDR1 is SGHRS and CDR2 is YFSETQ. CDR3 length: 14 residues. The CDR3 is CASSLQRGSDTQYF. The CDR3 coding sequence is TGCGCCAGCAGCTTGCAGCGGGGGTCAGATACGCAGTATTTT.

This clone was found once. V and J are TRBV6-5 and TRBJ1-5; 7 nucleotides match TRBD1. The germline V gene has CDR1 MNHEY and CDR2 SVGAGI. The V segment lost 7 bases and the J segment 0 bases; nucleotides outside the gene matches: 3. This CDR3 region has 14 residues. CDR3: CASTTGTSNQPQHF. The DNA for the CDR3 is TGTGCCAGCACGACAGGGACTAGCAATCAGCCCCAGCATTTT.

V and J are TRBV30 and TRBJ1-5, with 7 bases aligning to TRBD1. The V segment lost 0 bases and the J segment 5 bases; nucleotides outside the gene matches: 4. CDR3 size: 14 residues. The germline gives CDR1 GTSNPN, CDR2 SVGIG (reference sequence). The DNA for the CDR3 is TGTGCCTGGAGTGTAGGAGGGGGCTATCAGCCCCAGCATTTT. Translation gives CAWSVGGGYQPQHF. The full variable domain, rest sourced from reference TRBV30 and TRBJ1-5, is SQTIHQWPATLVQPVGSPLSLECTVEGTSNPNLYWYRQAAGRGLQLLFYSVGIGQISSEVPQNLSASRPQDRQFILSSKKLLLSDSGFYLCAWSVGGGYQPQHFGDGTRLSIL.

V and J are TRBV10-2 and TRBJ1-6, with 8 bases matching TRBD1. The V gene end was trimmed by 9 bases and the J gene end by 0 bases; junction bases not matched to a gene: 7. CDR3 length: 16 residues. The germline V gene has CDR1 WSHSY and CDR2 SAAADI. In DNA form, the CDR3 reads TGCGCCAGTCGCGAAACAGGGGGCTCCTATAATTCACCCCTCCACTTT. Its protein product is CASRETGGSYNSPLHF.

This sequence joins TRBV7-8 and TRBJ1-2, with D perhaps matching TRBD1 (6 bases). The length of the CDR3 is 13 residues. The V and J ends lost 4 bases and 2 bases respectively, with 8 bases between them. Germline V gene data show CDR1 as SGHVS and CDR2 as FQNEAQ. This chain's CDR3 is CASSYRENYGYTF. The CDR3 DNA follows: TGTGCCAGCAGCTACAGGGAGAACTATGGCTACACCTTC.

This chain connects TRBV7-2 to TRBJ1-1; TRBD1 aligns across 9 bases. J was trimmed by 11 bases and V by 3 bases; bases with no gene match: 7. Germline V lookup: CDR1 SGHTA, CDR2 FQGNSA. The CDR3 length is 13 residues. CDR3 bases: TGTGCCAGCAGCTTTCTACAGGGGGCTAACGCTTTCTTT. Translated: CASSFLQGANAFF.

The chain couples TRBV3-1 (or the pseudogene TRBV3-2) to TRBJ2-7; TRBD1 agrees at 7 bases. The V gene end was trimmed by 1 base and the J gene end by 7 bases; junction bases not matched to a gene: 19. Germline assignment: CDR1 LGHDT and CDR2 YNNKEL (reference sequence). CDR3 length: 18 residues. CDR3 nucleotides: TGTGCCAGCAGCCAAGCATTCGGGGTGGACAGGATGTTTAAGGAGCAGTACTTC. Translating gives CASSQAFGVDRMFKEQYF.

The chain recombines TRBV5-4 with TRBJ1-6; D is unclear. In germline, CDR1 is SGHNT, CDR2 YYREEE (reference sequence). The CDR3 sequence is 15 residues long. V lost 0 bases to trimming and J lost 7 bases, with 11 bases between them. The CDR3: CASSLDSGPNSPLHF. CDR3 nucleotides: TGTGCCAGCAGCTTGGACTCGGGTCCGAATTCACCCCTCCACTTT.

The rearrangement links TRBV5-5 to TRBJ1-4; 8 nucleotides line up with TRBD1. With V trimmed by 0 bases and J by 3 bases, 4 bases remained unmatched. CDR1 and CDR2 (germline): SGHKS, YYEKEE (reference sequence). The CDR3 is made up of 16 amino acids. The CDR3 is CASSLGLGQANEKLFF. The CDR3 nucleotides are TGTGCCAGCAGCTTGGGATTGGGACAGGCTAATGAAAAACTGTTTTTT.